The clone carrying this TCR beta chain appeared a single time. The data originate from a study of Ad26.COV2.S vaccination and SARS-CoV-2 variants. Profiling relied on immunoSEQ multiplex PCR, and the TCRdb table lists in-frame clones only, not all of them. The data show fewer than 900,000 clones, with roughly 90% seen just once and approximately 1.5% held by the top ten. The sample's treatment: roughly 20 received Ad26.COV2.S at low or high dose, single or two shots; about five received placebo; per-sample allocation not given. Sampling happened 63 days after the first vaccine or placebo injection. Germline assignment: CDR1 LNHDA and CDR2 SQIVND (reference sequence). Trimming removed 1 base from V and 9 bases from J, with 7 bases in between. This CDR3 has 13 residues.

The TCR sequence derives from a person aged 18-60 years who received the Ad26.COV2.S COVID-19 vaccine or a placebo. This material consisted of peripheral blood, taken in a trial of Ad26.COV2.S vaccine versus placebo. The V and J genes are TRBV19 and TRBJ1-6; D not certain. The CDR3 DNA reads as TGTGCCAGTAGTATAGCTCGGGGTTCACCCCTCCACTTT. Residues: CASSIARGSPLHF.